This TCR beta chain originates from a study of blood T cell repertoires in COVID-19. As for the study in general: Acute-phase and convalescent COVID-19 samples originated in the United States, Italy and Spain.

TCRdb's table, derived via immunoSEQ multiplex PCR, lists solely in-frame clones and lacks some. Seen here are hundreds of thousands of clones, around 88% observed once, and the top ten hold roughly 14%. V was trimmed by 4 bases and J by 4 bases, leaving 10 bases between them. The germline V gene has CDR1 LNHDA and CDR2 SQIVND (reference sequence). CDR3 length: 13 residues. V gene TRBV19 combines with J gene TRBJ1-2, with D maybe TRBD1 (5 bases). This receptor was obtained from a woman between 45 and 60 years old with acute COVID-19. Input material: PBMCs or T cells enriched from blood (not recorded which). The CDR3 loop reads CASSTDSPYGYTF. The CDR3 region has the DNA TGTGCCAGTAGTACAGACAGTCCCTATGGCTACACCTTC.